What follows are 18 T cell receptor beta chains derived from one specimen sequenced in a study of early T cells in non-severe SARS-CoV-2 infection. TCRdb used MiXCR to reprocess the 5' RACE reads, holding one entry per CDR3 protein. The sample lists 45,000 to 50,000 distinct CDR3 sequences; about 5.6% were seen once. Material for sequencing was whole blood. Source of these receptors: an adult who was a healthcare worker with PCR-confirmed SARS-CoV-2 infection or an uninfected control (not recorded which).

This clonotype was found many times. The chain is built from TRBV6-1 and TRBJ1-5, with 8 bases lining up with TRBD1. This CDR3 contains 14 residues. Germline CDR1 is MNHNS and CDR2 is SASEGT. V was pared by 5 bases and J by 5 bases, with 5 bases of the junction left unmatched. This chain's CDR3 is CASSRTGRYQPQHF. The CDR3 nucleotides read TGTGCCAGCAGTAGGACAGGGAGGTATCAGCCCCAGCATTTT.

This clonotype was counted many times. The chain carries TRBV13 and TRBJ2-3, with no clear D. This CDR3 comprises 12 residues. Deletions cut 2 bases from V and 7 bases from J, with 7 bases between. CDR1 and CDR2 (germline): PRHDT, FYEKMQ (reference sequence). The CDR3 region is CASSLWPNTQYF. In nucleotides, the CDR3 is TGTGCCAGCAGCTTATGGCCGAATACGCAGTATTTT.

In its sample, this clonotype was seen many times. The chain uses TRBV10-2 and TRBJ1-4, with D uncertain. Germline V gives CDR1 WSHSY, CDR2 SAAADI. The CDR3 is made up of 14 amino acids. With 6 bases removed from V and 0 bases from J, the gap between germline ends came to 8 bases. The CDR3 loop is CASRDPATNEKLFF. The CDR3 DNA sequence: TGCGCCAGCAGGGATCCAGCAACTAATGAAAAACTGTTTTTT.

This clonotype was observed at least ten times. The rearrangement links TRBV4-1 to TRBJ2-1, with D unresolved. The CDR3 totals 14 residues. V was clipped by 1 base and J by 9 bases, with 13 bases between them. Germline V CDR1 and CDR2: MGHRA, YSYEKL. CDR3 amino acids: CASSQGPETGEQFF. CDR3 coding DNA: TGCGCCAGCAGCCAAGGCCCTGAGACCGGTGAGCAGTTCTTC.

V and J are TRBV29-1 and TRBJ2-1, with TRBD2 matching 7 bases. CDR3 size: 11 residues. The V segment lost 6 bases and the J segment 10 bases; nucleotides outside the gene matches: 6. Germline-derived CDR1 and CDR2 are SQVTM and ANQGSEA. This chain's CDR3 is CSVRGRDEQFF. CDR3 DNA: TGCAGCGTACGAGGGAGGGACGAGCAGTTCTTC.

On this clonotype: Just one base apart from a much larger clone, this may be a read error. The CDR3 does not close with the conserved phenylalanine or tryptophan, likely indicating a read error. The chain joins TRBV12-3 or TRBV12-4 to TRBJ2-6; 7 nucleotides match TRBD1. This CDR3 is 16 amino acids long. V lost 7 bases to trimming and J lost 2 bases; unmatched junction nucleotides: 8. The CDR3: CASITGAQTGANVLTY. For the CDR3, the DNA is TGTGCCAGCATCACAGGGGCGCAAACTGGGGCCAACGTCCTGACTTAC.

This clonotype has more than one count but fewer than ten. J is TRBJ1-6 and V is TRBV5-1, with D uncertain. CDR1 is SGHRS and CDR2 is YFSETQ in the germline V gene. The CDR3 runs 14 residues. V dropped 5 bases and J dropped 5 bases, with 11 bases sitting between them. CDR3 nucleotide sequence: TGCGCCAGCAGTCGGACGGGAAATAATTCACCCCTCCACTTT. Its translation is CASSRTGNNSPLHF.

This clonotype showed up just once. J is TRBJ1-3 and V is TRBV7-8; unclear D gene. Trimming stripped 1 base from V and 2 bases from J, with 12 bases between. Germline CDR1 is SGHVS and CDR2 is FQNEAQ. CDR3 length equals 16 residues. In DNA form, the CDR3 reads TGTGCCAGCAGCTTAGGCGCAGGCCCTCCTGGAAACACCATATATTTT. Residues: CASSLGAGPPGNTIYF.

In this sample, this clonotype turned up many times. The rearrangement links TRBV7-6 to TRBJ2-1; 14 bases map to TRBD2. The trim removed 5 bases at V and 1 base at J, leaving 13 bases unmatched. Germline lookup yields CDR1 SGHVS and CDR2 FNYEAQ. CDR3 size: 20 residues. The CDR3 sequence is CASSGARGLAGERSYNEQFF. CDR3 nucleotides: TGTGCCAGCAGCGGCGCGAGGGGACTAGCGGGAGAAAGATCCTACAATGAGCAGTTCTTC.

This chain connects TRBV6-4 to TRBJ2-1; maybe TRBD2 (6 bases). Germline CDR1 is MRHNA and CDR2 is SNTAGT. Trimming removed 0 bases from V and 9 bases from J, with 9 bases in between. The CDR3 contains 13 residues. In DNA, the CDR3 is TGTGCCAGCAGTGACTCAAGAGCGGGTGAGCAGTTCTTC. Translation gives CASSDSRAGEQFF.

The chain couples TRBV7-8 to TRBJ2-7, with a tentative D call TRBD2 (6 bases). CDR1 is SGHVS, CDR2 FQNEAQ, per germline. This CDR3 spans 15 amino acids. Trimming left V 3 bases short and J 0 bases short, with 12 bases between. The CDR3 DNA sequence: TGTGCCAGCAGCTTCTCTAGCGATCCCTCCTACGAGCAGTACTTC. This codes for CASSFSSDPSYEQYF.

The V call is TRBV29-1, the J call TRBJ1-1; 8 positions match TRBD1. The junction had 7 bases not matched to a gene; V was cut back by 7 bases and J by 6 bases. The germline gives CDR1 SQVTM, CDR2 ANQGSEA. This CDR3 region has 12 residues. The CDR3, as DNA: TGCAGCGCAGGACAGGGAAAAGCTGAAGCTTTCTTT. This gives the protein CSAGQGKAEAFF.

This chain uses TRBV7-2 with TRBJ2-1, with D unclear. The V end was cut by 0 bases, the J end by 6 bases, with 12 bases between. The CDR3 length is 15 residues. The germline gives CDR1 SGHTA, CDR2 FQGNSA. CDR3 sequence: CASSLASLRSNEQFF. The CDR3 region has the DNA TGTGCCAGCAGCTTAGCGAGTCTGCGTTCCAATGAGCAGTTCTTC.

This clonotype was recorded at least ten times. Compared with germline, one end of the junction differs, possibly owing to a read error. This chain joins TRBV12-3 or TRBV12-4 and TRBJ2-3; possible D gene TRBD1, 6 bases. The CDR3 runs 12 residues. The CDR3 spells CASSSGQKSAHF. In nucleotides, the CDR3 is TGTGCCAGCAGCTCCGGACAGAAGTCTGCTCATTTT.

The sample holds many counts of this clonotype. This chain links TRBV27 with TRBJ1-2, with TRBD1 identical over 8 bases. This CDR3 has 15 residues. Germline V lookup: CDR1 MNHEY, CDR2 SMNVEV (reference sequence). V was clipped by 6 bases and J by 4 bases; unmatched bases: 10. This chain's CDR3 is CASSRGDRPRYGYTF. In DNA form, the CDR3 reads TGTGCCAGCAGCCGCGGGGACAGGCCCCGCTATGGCTACACCTTC.

This clonotype has ten or more counts. The chain couples TRBV29-1 to TRBJ1-1; D is unclear. This CDR3 is built from 13 residues. In germline, CDR1 is SQVTM, CDR2 ANQGSEA. The ends were cut back, 4 bases at V and 2 bases at J, with 11 bases in the middle. The DNA of the CDR3 is TGCAGCGTTGGGGCAGGACTCAACACTGAAGCTTTCTTT. As protein: CSVGAGLNTEAFF.

V is TRBV12-3 or TRBV12-4 and J is TRBJ1-2, with TRBD1 matching over 7 bases. The V and J ends lost 3 bases and 4 bases, in that order; junction bases with no gene match: 5. This CDR3 is built from 14 residues. The CDR3 loop reads CASSFRDSAYGYTF. The CDR3 DNA follows: TGTGCCAGCAGTTTCCGGGACAGCGCCTATGGCTACACCTTC.

This clonotype has just a few counts. V gene TRBV7-9 combines with J gene TRBJ2-5, with 10 positions matching TRBD1. CDR3 length: 15 amino acids. Germline CDR1 and CDR2: SEHNR and FQNEAQ (reference sequence). J lost 5 bases, V lost 3 bases, and 6 bases had no gene match. In DNA, the CDR3 is TGTGCCAGCAGCTTTGGACAGGGGGGCCAGGAGACCCAGTACTTC. The encoded protein is CASSFGQGGQETQYF.